The 20 T cell receptor beta chains listed next were all sequenced from one sample in a study of T cell responses to AZD1222 COVID-19 vaccine. This table comes from immunoSEQ multiplex PCR, and its TCRdb copy is limited to in-frame clones, with some not included. This table holds 56,000 or so clones, approximately 83% found once. This sample comprised peripheral blood, obtained on day 0 of AZD1222 vaccination. The receptor source for this set is an adult in good health.

This clone has a single count. The rearrangement uses TRBV19 and TRBJ1-5; 7 bases align to TRBD1. V lost 3 bases, J lost 0 bases, and 5 bases stayed unmatched. This CDR3 is 16 amino acids long. CDR1 LNHDA and CDR2 SQIVND come from the germline V gene (reference sequence). CDR3 in amino acids: CASSMTGIHSNQPQHF. CDR3 sequence (DNA): TGTGCCAGTAGTATGACAGGGATACATAGCAATCAGCCCCAGCATTTT.

This chain uses TRBV12-3 or TRBV12-4 with TRBJ1-3; D remains unclear. V was cut by 8 bases and J by 6 bases, with 11 bases left in between. This CDR3 region has 12 residues. CDR3 coding DNA: TGTGCCAGCGGGCTGACTATAAACACCATATATTTT. Amino acids: CASGLTINTIYF.

V is TRBV5-6 and J is TRBJ1-3; D remains unclear. CDR1 and CDR2 from the germline V gene are SGHDT and YYEEEE. The CDR3 runs 16 residues. Between the trimmed V and J ends, which lost 4 bases and 0 bases, there was a span of 14 bases. The CDR3 loop is CASSRESGSSGNTIYF. As DNA, the CDR3 is TGTGCCAGCAGCCGTGAGAGTGGGTCCTCTGGAAACACCATATATTTT. The complete variable domain, with remaining parts taken from reference TRBV5-6 and TRBJ1-3, reads DAGVTQSPTHLIKTRGQQVTLRCSPKSGHDTVSWYQQALGQGPQFIFQYYEEEERQRGNFPDRFSGHQFPNYSSELNVNALLLGDSALYLCASSRESGSSGNTIYFGEGSWLTVV.

This clone has just a few counts. V usage is TRBV5-6 and J usage is TRBJ1-2; tentatively, D is TRBD1 (6 bases). Germline V CDR1 and CDR2: SGHDT, YYEEEE. The CDR3 has 18 amino acids. Trimming took off 2 bases at V and 8 bases at J, with 28 bases between the two ends. CDR3 sequence reads: CASSFTSGTTVSRHGYTF. CDR3 in DNA: TGTGCCAGCAGCTTTACTTCCGGGACAACCGTAAGCAGGCACGGCTACACCTTC.

V and J are TRBV4-1 and TRBJ1-3; TRBD1 aligns across 7 bases. Germline trimming cut 3 bases from V and 0 bases from J; bases unmatched to any gene: 5. The length of the CDR3 is 16 residues. Germline V gives CDR1 MGHRA, CDR2 YSYEKL. The CDR3 protein is CASSHWTGSSGNTIYF. The CDR3 region has the DNA TGCGCCAGCAGCCACTGGACAGGAAGCTCTGGAAACACCATATATTTT.

Here the CDR3 reads CASNRGPTYEQYF. In DNA form, the CDR3 reads TGCGCCAGCAACCGAGGACCGACCTACGAGCAGTACTTC. This rearrangement joins TRBV5-1 to TRBJ2-7; D remains ambiguous. The CDR3 sequence is 13 residues long. V lost 6 bases, J lost 2 bases, and 12 bases lay in between. CDR1 and CDR2 (germline): SGHRS, YFSETQ.

Written as DNA, the CDR3 is TGTGCCAGCAGCTTTCCGTATTCTAGGTCCGGAAACACCATATATTTT. Translation: CASSFPYSRSGNTIYF. The chain joins TRBV7-2 to TRBJ1-3; D is uncertain. This CDR3 contains 16 residues. The germline V and J ends were trimmed by 3 bases and 4 bases, with 16 bases remaining between them. CDR1 is SGHTA and CDR2 is FQGNSA in the germline V gene. The entire variable domain, with the rest obtained from reference TRBV7-2 and TRBJ1-3, is as follows: GAGVSQSPSNKVTEKGKDVELRCDPISGHTALYWYRQSLGQGLEFLIYFQGNSAPDKSGLPSDRFSAERTGGSVSTLTIQRTQQEDSAVYLCASSFPYSRSGNTIYFGEGSWLTVV.

The chain combines TRBV5-4 with TRBJ2-4; TRBD1 matches at 9 bases. CDR1 is SGHNT and CDR2 is YYREEE in the germline V gene (reference sequence). The V segment lost 4 bases and the J segment 6 bases; nucleotides outside the gene matches: 5. This CDR3 has 14 amino acids. This CDR3 is CASSRTGVANIQYF. DNA of the CDR3: TGTGCCAGCAGCCGGACAGGGGTGGCAAACATTCAGTACTTC.

V gene TRBV10-3 combines with J gene TRBJ2-1; the D gene is possibly TRBD2 (6 bases). In germline, CDR1 is ENHRY, CDR2 SYGVKD. V was pared by 4 bases and J by 4 bases, with 14 bases between. The length of the CDR3 is 15 residues. The CDR3 loop is CAISAGGEDYNEQFF. Written as DNA, the CDR3 is TGTGCCATCAGTGCCGGGGGTGAAGATTACAATGAGCAGTTCTTC.

The chain employs TRBV5-8 and TRBJ1-6; D ambiguous. The CDR3 sequence is 15 residues long. Germline lookup yields CDR1 SGHTS and CDR2 YDEGEE. Trimming pared 5 bases from V and 8 bases from J, leaving 17 bases between. The CDR3 DNA reads TGTGCCAGCAGGCCCGCCGAGGGTGTTTATTCACCCCTCCACTTT. This sequence encodes CASRPAEGVYSPLHF.

J is TRBJ1-5 and V is TRBV5-8; D is possibly TRBD1 (5 bases). This CDR3 is built from 15 residues. In germline, CDR1 is SGHTS, CDR2 YDEGEE. The V and J ends lost 2 bases and 1 base respectively, with 10 bases between them. In DNA form, the CDR3 reads TGTGCCAGCAGCTTTTGGGACCGAAGCAATCAGCCCCAGCATTTT. Translation gives CASSFWDRSNQPQHF.

This clone was counted many times. The chain employs TRBV4-2 and TRBJ2-7, with 11 bases lining up with TRBD2. Germline V gene data show CDR1 as LGHNA and CDR2 as YNFKEQ. V shed 1 base and J 2 bases; nucleotides not matched to a gene: 1. The CDR3 spans 15 residues. CDR3 region: CASSQGSGGAYEQYF. The CDR3 coding sequence is TGTGCCAGCAGCCAAGGTAGCGGGGGGGCCTACGAGCAGTACTTC.

The rearrangement links TRBV27 to TRBJ1-6, with TRBD1 matching 10 bases. CDR3 length equals 14 residues. After removal of 8 bases from V and 9 bases from J, the junction contained 7 bases not matched to a gene. Germline V gene data show CDR1 as MNHEY and CDR2 as SMNVEV (reference sequence). The DNA of the CDR3 is TGTGCCAGCGCCGGGACAGGGGAAGTTTCACCCCTCCACTTT. Its translation is CASAGTGEVSPLHF.

The rearrangement links TRBV19 to TRBJ2-7; 7 bases agree with TRBD1. Trimming took 4 bases from V and 3 from J; bases not matched to a gene: 3. Germline values: CDR1 LNHDA, CDR2 SQIVND (reference sequence). The CDR3 covers 13 residues. The DNA of the CDR3 is TGTGCCAGTAGTACGACAGGGAACTACGAGCAGTACTTC. Amino acids: CASSTTGNYEQYF.

This chain connects TRBV6-1 to TRBJ2-5; possibly TRBD2 for D (6 bases). Germline V lookup: CDR1 MNHNS, CDR2 SASEGT. V lost 5 bases to trimming and J lost 1 base, with 11 bases between them. This CDR3 is built from 14 residues. Here the CDR3 reads CASSLGGVQETQYF. The CDR3 DNA follows: TGTGCCAGCAGTCTAGGAGGGGTCCAAGAGACCCAGTACTTC.

The V gene is TRBV7-9, the J gene TRBJ1-1, with D maybe TRBD1 (6 bases). The CDR3 totals 17 residues. V was trimmed by 1 base and J by 1 base, leaving 16 bases between them. CDR1 and CDR2 from the germline V gene are SEHNR and FQNEAQ (reference sequence). CDR3 DNA: TGTGCCAGCAGCTTAGACCCGGCAGGGGTTGGGAACACTGAAGCTTTCTTT. Its translation: CASSLDPAGVGNTEAFF.

J is TRBJ1-3 and V is TRBV28; TRBD1 agrees at 11 bases. Germline CDR1 and CDR2: MDHEN and SYDVKM. The J segment lost 5 bases and the V segment lost 5 bases, leaving 14 bases of the junction unmatched. This CDR3 is 18 amino acids long. For the CDR3, the DNA is TGTGCCAGCAGTCTTACCGGGACAGGGGGAAAAGTTAGAAACACCATATATTTT. It yields the protein CASSLTGTGGKVRNTIYF. The variable domain in full, completed from reference TRBV28 and TRBJ1-3, reads DVKVTQSSRYLVKRTGEKVFLECVQDMDHENMFWYRQDPGLGLRLIYFSYDVKMKEKGDIPEGYSVSREKKERFSLILESASTNQTSMYLCASSLTGTGGKVRNTIYFGEGSWLTVV.

This clone was counted between two and nine times. V and J are TRBV7-9 and TRBJ2-4, with 9 positions matching TRBD1. Germline CDR1 reads SEHNR; CDR2 reads FQNEAQ (reference sequence). V lost 5 bases to trimming and J lost 3 bases; unmatched junction nucleotides: 14. The CDR3 sequence is 18 residues long. The CDR3 protein is CASSPRSDRGSGKNIQYF. CDR3 in DNA: TGTGCCAGCAGCCCCCGCAGCGACAGGGGGTCTGGCAAAAACATTCAGTACTTC.

The CDR3 sequence is CSVGGQSDYEQYF. The CDR3 region has the DNA TGCAGCGTAGGGGGACAATCCGACTACGAGCAGTACTTC. The chain recombines TRBV29-1 with TRBJ2-7, with a possible D match to TRBD1 (6 bases). Trimming shortened V by 6 bases and J by 3 bases, and 15 bases separated the two germline ends. The V gene's germline CDR1 is SQVTM and CDR2 ANQGSEA. The CDR3 runs to 13 residues.

The chain links TRBV28 to TRBJ1-4; a weak D match, TRBD1 (6 bases). Trimming shortened V by 5 bases and J by 7 bases, and 14 bases separated the two germline ends. Per the germline V gene, CDR1 is MDHEN and CDR2 is SYDVKM. The CDR3 covers 14 residues. The CDR3 spells CASSKMGQPEKLFF. CDR3 bases: TGTGCCAGCAGTAAAATGGGACAACCTGAAAAACTGTTTTTT.